Below, 24 T cell receptor beta chains from the same sample are listed, as sequenced in a study of T cell repertoires in cytomegalovirus infection. Their antigen targets remain unknown. TCRdb called the reads again in MiXCR, with one record for every CDR3 protein. Of 450,000 to 600,000 distinct CDR3 sequences listed, under 45% were seen once; the top ten hold around 45%. The specimen comprised cultured PBMCs, sampled from culture after CMV antigen stimulation. The receptor source for this set is a human donor in good health (CMV status not recorded). Some clones in this sample may be carry-over from other donors' samples.

V usage is TRBV27 and J usage is TRBJ2-3; 7 bases agree with TRBD2. The germline gives CDR1 MNHEY, CDR2 SMNVEV (reference sequence). V gave up 5 bases and J gave up 8 bases; unmatched junction bases: 16. The CDR3 is made up of 16 amino acids. CDR3 in DNA: TGTGCCAGCAGTACCCGTGGGGAGCGGGGTCTGGGTACGCAGTATTTT. Its protein is CASSTRGERGLGTQYF.

CDR3: CASMRSLNQPQHF. Here the CDR3 DNA reads TGTGCCAGCATGCGGTCGCTCAATCAGCCCCAGCATTTT. The chain is built from TRBV6-5 and TRBJ1-5; no definite D call. Deletions cut 7 bases from V and 3 bases from J, with 10 bases between. CDR1 and CDR2 from the germline V gene are MNHEY and SVGAGI. This CDR3 is built from 13 residues.

The chain recombines TRBV6-1 with TRBJ1-2; no clear D gene. There are 13 residues in the CDR3. Germline assignment: CDR1 MNHNS and CDR2 SASEGT. V dropped 4 bases and J dropped 5 bases, with 11 bases sitting between them. The CDR3 region is CASSVNWGYGYTF. CDR3 sequence (DNA): TGTGCCAGCAGTGTGAATTGGGGATATGGCTACACCTTC.

The CDR3 sequence is CASSGQGRSYEQYF. In DNA form, the CDR3 reads TGTGCCAGCAGCGGACAGGGGAGATCCTACGAGCAGTACTTC. The chain recombines TRBV12-3 or TRBV12-4 with TRBJ2-7; TRBD1 agrees at 9 bases. The CDR3 contains 14 residues. The V gene end was trimmed by 6 bases and the J gene end by 1 base; junction bases not matched to a gene: 4.

Turning to this clonotype: The junction does not match germline at one end; this may be a read error. The chain combines TRBV4-1 with TRBJ2-1, with TRBD1 matching over 7 bases. Germline V gene data show CDR1 as MGHRA and CDR2 as YSYEKL. This CDR3 has 13 residues. CDR3: CASSRNRGNEQFF. The CDR3 coding sequence is TGTGCCAGCAGCCGTAACAGGGGTAATGAGCAGTTCTTC.

This rearrangement joins TRBV6-1 to TRBJ2-2; 8 bases fit TRBD2. Germline V gives CDR1 MNHNS, CDR2 SASEGT. Losses at the gene ends were 2 bases for V and 4 bases for J; bases not matched to a gene: 3. CDR3 size: 15 residues. The CDR3 sequence is CASSEFSGVTGELFF. CDR3 nucleotide sequence: TGTGCCAGCAGTGAATTTAGCGGGGTCACCGGGGAGCTGTTTTTT.

Ten or more counts support this clonotype. The V call is TRBV7-2, the J call TRBJ2-3; D uncertain. CDR3 length equals 14 residues. Germline loops: CDR1 SGHTA, CDR2 FQGNSA. Trimming cost V 3 bases and J 4 bases, with 11 bases left between them. The CDR3 nucleotides read TGTGCCAGCAGCTTCGGATCGTCCCCAGATACGCAGTATTTT. The encoded protein is CASSFGSSPDTQYF.

The rearrangement links TRBV7-6 to TRBJ2-5; 11 bases map to TRBD2. V dropped 3 bases and J dropped 5; count of bases not matched to a gene: 2. CDR1 and CDR2 from the germline V gene are SGHVS and FNYEAQ. The length of the CDR3 is 14 residues. The CDR3: CASSFTSGSETQYF. In nucleotides, the CDR3 is TGTGCCAGCAGCTTTACTAGCGGGAGCGAGACCCAGTACTTC.

This clonotype was seen just once. J is TRBJ2-5 and V is TRBV7-8, with 7 bases matching TRBD2. From germline, CDR1 is SGHVS and CDR2 FQNEAQ. This CDR3 spans 16 amino acids. V shed 4 bases, J shed 4 bases, and the junction held 12 bases outside the gene matches. The CDR3 region is CASSSGTNTPAETQYF. Here the CDR3 DNA reads TGTGCCAGCAGCTCCGGGACTAATACCCCAGCAGAGACCCAGTACTTC. The whole variable domain, remainder taken from reference TRBV7-8 and TRBJ2-5, is GAGVSQSPRYKVAKRGQDVALRCDPISGHVSLFWYQQALGQGPEFLTYFQNEAQLDKSGLPSDRFFAERPEGSVSTLKIQRTQQEDSAVYLCASSSGTNTPAETQYFGPGTRLLVL.

The chain is built from TRBV7-4 and TRBJ2-4; D unclear. The germline gives CDR1 SGHVT, CDR2 SQSDAQ. Trimming shortened V by 0 bases and J by 1 base, and 7 bases separated the two germline ends. This CDR3 is 15 amino acids long. The CDR3 region has the DNA TGTGCCAGCAGCTTAGCGCCGAGGGCCAAAAACATTCAGTACTTC. Its translation: CASSLAPRAKNIQYF.

This clonotype has a single count. The chain is built from TRBV7-7 and TRBJ2-1, with TRBD2 as a possible D gene (5 bases). The CDR3 covers 15 residues. Germline V gives CDR1 SSHAT, CDR2 FNYEAQ (reference sequence). V was clipped by 5 bases and J by 5 bases, with 16 bases between them. The CDR3 sequence: CASSIELGSHNEQFF. In DNA form, the CDR3 reads TGTGCCAGCAGCATCGAACTAGGGTCCCACAATGAGCAGTTCTTC.

The V call is TRBV27, the J call TRBJ1-2; 8 bases agree with TRBD1. Trimming took 3 bases from V and 8 from J; bases not matched to a gene: 5. The germline CDR1 and CDR2 sequences are MNHEY and SMNVEV (reference sequence). CDR3 length equals 13 residues. CDR3 sequence: CASSFSGGGGYTF. CDR3 nucleotides: TGTGCCAGCAGTTTCTCAGGGGGCGGGGGCTACACCTTC.

The chain has TRBV5-1 and TRBJ1-3; tentatively, D is TRBD1 (6 bases). CDR1 is SGHRS, CDR2 YFSETQ, per germline. V was trimmed by 4 bases and J by 6 bases, leaving 17 bases between them. The CDR3 length is 15 residues. This chain's CDR3 is CASSPGQKAQNTIYF. As DNA, the CDR3 is TGCGCCAGCAGCCCAGGACAGAAAGCTCAAAACACCATATATTTT.

J is TRBJ1-1 and V is TRBV19, with a possible D match to TRBD1 (5 bases). The CDR3 totals 13 residues. Germline-derived CDR1 and CDR2 are LNHDA and SQIVND (reference sequence). V was pared by 10 bases and J by 5 bases, with 17 bases between. CDR3 sequence reads: CATRGQPATEAFF. CDR3 in DNA: TGTGCCACGAGGGGCCAGCCGGCAACTGAAGCTTTCTTT.

This clonotype turned up a few times. The chain joins TRBV7-2 to TRBJ2-1, with D possibly matching TRBD2 (5 bases). V lost 2 bases and J 4 bases, leaving 12 bases between the germline ends. Germline lookup yields CDR1 SGHTA and CDR2 FQGNSA. This CDR3 has 15 amino acids. The CDR3 DNA follows: TGTGCCAGCAGCTTAATGGGAGCCAAGTACAATGAGCAGTTCTTC. Translating gives CASSLMGAKYNEQFF. The whole variable domain, filled in from reference TRBV7-2 and TRBJ2-1, reads GAGVSQSPSNKVTEKGKDVELRCDPISGHTALYWYRQSLGQGLEFLIYFQGNSAPDKSGLPSDRFSAERTGGSVSTLTIQRTQQEDSAVYLCASSLMGAKYNEQFFGPGTRLTVL.

This clonotype was seen at least ten times. The rearrangement uses TRBV7-2 and TRBJ1-2; D is ambiguous. Germline lookup yields CDR1 SGHTA and CDR2 FQGNSA. V lost 3 bases to trimming and J lost 6 bases, with 11 bases between them. This CDR3 has 13 amino acids. DNA for the CDR3: TGTGCCAGCAGCTTTAGGACGGAGGATGGCTACACCTTC. Its protein is CASSFRTEDGYTF.

This clonotype was seen a few times. The chain carries TRBV11-2 and TRBJ2-5, with 7 bases that match TRBD2. CDR3 length: 18 amino acids. Germline assignment: CDR1 SGHAT and CDR2 FQNNGV. Trimming removed 5 bases from V and 5 bases from J; junction bases left unmatched: 20. The CDR3 sequence is CASSPTRVLGRSGETQYF. The CDR3 nucleotides read TGTGCCAGCAGCCCAACGCGAGTTCTGGGCCGTAGCGGGGAGACCCAGTACTTC.

The chain is built from TRBV7-2 and TRBJ2-7; weak D call: TRBD2 (6 bases). Trimming removed 5 bases at V and 3 bases at J, with 17 bases between. The CDR3 contains 15 residues. CDR1 is SGHTA and CDR2 is FQGNSA in the germline V gene. The DNA for the CDR3 is TGTGCCAGCAGCCTAGTATGGGTGGGGGGCTACGAGCAGTACTTC. Amino acid sequence: CASSLVWVGGYEQYF.

The chain joins TRBV28 to TRBJ2-7, with a weak D call TRBD2 (6 bases). Germline V gives CDR1 MDHEN, CDR2 SYDVKM. CDR3 length: 16 residues. V lost 1 base and J 2 bases, leaving 15 bases between the germline ends. CDR3 protein: CASSLYRGWVTYEQYF. Here the CDR3 DNA reads TGTGCCAGCAGTTTATACCGGGGGTGGGTTACCTACGAGCAGTACTTC.

This clonotype was counted only a few times. J is TRBJ2-3 and V is TRBV7-2, with 9 nucleotides matching TRBD2. The CDR3 sequence is 17 residues long. Looked up from germline, CDR1 is SGHTA and CDR2 is FQGNSA. J was trimmed by 0 bases and V by 4 bases; bases with no gene match: 8. Written as DNA, the CDR3 is TGTGCCAGCAGCTCGCCCTTAGCGGGGGTAAGCACAGATACGCAGTATTTT. Its protein is CASSSPLAGVSTDTQYF.

The V call is TRBV11-2, the J call TRBJ2-3; 11 bases are shared with TRBD2. The V and J ends lost 8 bases and 3 bases, in that order; junction bases with no gene match: 4. This CDR3 spans 14 amino acids. Germline V gene sequence: CDR1 SGHAT, CDR2 FQNNGV. This chain's CDR3 is CASLAGGRTDTQYF. CDR3 coding DNA: TGTGCCAGCCTAGCGGGAGGCAGGACAGATACGCAGTATTTT.

The genes are TRBV27 and TRBJ2-1; 7 nucleotides line up with TRBD1. CDR3 size: 13 residues. The germline V gene has CDR1 MNHEY and CDR2 SMNVEV (reference sequence). The V segment lost 0 bases and the J segment 9 bases; nucleotides outside the gene matches: 2. CDR3 region: CASSLSTGTEQFF. The CDR3, as DNA: TGTGCCAGCAGTTTATCGACAGGGACTGAGCAGTTCTTC.

This clonotype was observed a handful of times. The V and J genes are TRBV7-8 and TRBJ1-1; D unclear. CDR1 and CDR2 (germline): SGHVS, FQNEAQ. CDR3 size: 13 residues. V was clipped by 2 bases and J by 7 bases, with 11 bases between them. DNA of the CDR3: TGTGCCAGCAGCTTATATACAGAAGGTGAAGCTTTCTTT. The encoded protein is CASSLYTEGEAFF.

This clonotype was found a few times. The CDR3 spells CASNRGAETQYF. The DNA for the CDR3 is TGTGCCAGCAATAGGGGCGCAGAGACCCAGTACTTC. J is TRBJ2-5 and V is TRBV12-3 or TRBV12-4; D is perhaps TRBD1 (5 bases). The V end lost 7 bases, the J end lost 4 bases, and 10 bases lay between the germline ends. CDR3 length equals 12 residues.